The 8 T cell receptor beta chains presented below share a single source sample, sequenced in a study of CXCR3-negative and CXCR3-positive naive CD8 T cells. UMI labels and 5' RACE were used to prepare the TRB cDNA libraries. TCRdb re-called the 5' RACE reads; every CDR3 protein appears as one record, without DNA. Its table records 50,000 to 75,000 distinct CDR3 sequences. The material sequenced was naive CXCR3- CD8+ T cells from blood. Indicated subset: CD45RO-CCR7+CD27+CD95- naive CD8+ T cells lacking CXCR3 (TNR3-). The source of these receptors is a human donor in good health. Some clones in this sample may be carry-over from other donors' samples.

The chain recombines TRBV2 with TRBJ2-3; TCRdb lists TRBD1, though no DNA is available to test this call. The CDR3 has 16 residues. Germline CDR1 SNHLY, CDR2 FYNNEI. This CDR3 reads CASRGPGQEGTDTQYF.

CDR3: CSPTRRGHQETQYF. This chain links TRBV29-1 with TRBJ2-5; the TCRdb call, TRBD2, lacks DNA for checking. The CDR3 is 14 residues long. Germline assignment: CDR1 SQVTM and CDR2 ANQGSEA.

The V gene is TRBV29-1, the J gene TRBJ2-2; TCRdb names TRBD1, which stays unverified in the absence of DNA. The germline V gene has CDR1 SQVTM and CDR2 ANQGSEA. The CDR3 is 13 residues long. The chain's CDR3 is CSGRQGNTGELFF.

The rearrangement uses TRBV9 and TRBJ2-2; lacking DNA, the TRBD2 call made by TCRdb goes unchecked. The CDR3 extends over 16 amino acids. Germline V gene sequence: CDR1 SGDLS, CDR2 YYNGEE. CDR3 amino acids: CASSPLAGGSAGELFF.

The chain couples TRBV6-6 to TRBJ2-2. The CDR3 is 11 residues long. Germline loops: CDR1 MNHNY, CDR2 SVGAGI (reference sequence). The CDR3 region is CATTFPGELFF.

This clonotype shows up as medium-sized by frequency. V usage is TRBV4-3 and J usage is TRBJ2-7. In germline, CDR1 is LGHNA, CDR2 YSLEER. This CDR3 region has 13 residues. CDR3 protein: CASSQGGSYEQYF.

The V and J genes are TRBV5-1 and TRBJ2-7. Germline V gene data show CDR1 as SGHRS and CDR2 as YFSETQ. This CDR3 is built from 14 residues. The CDR3 loop reads CASSLGDNSYEQYF. The whole variable domain, remainder taken from reference TRBV5-1 and TRBJ2-7, is KAGVTQTPRYLIKTRGQQVTLSCSPISGHRSVSWYQQTPGQGLQFLFEYFSETQRNKGNFPGRFSGRQFSNSRSEMNVSTLELGDSALYLCASSLGDNSYEQYFGPGTRLTVT.

J is TRBJ2-7 and V is TRBV29-1. Germline CDR1 is SQVTM and CDR2 is ANQGSEA. The CDR3 is 13 residues long. The CDR3 here is CSVEVTAAYEQYF.